This T cell receptor (beta chain) was captured in a study of blood T cells in healthy people across ages (dated by TCRdb to 2015 to 2017). Turning to the overall study: In model experiments, template switching captured roughly one uniquely barcoded TCR beta cDNA molecule for every two T cells. To track age-related changes in TCR beta repertoire diversity, the study relied on deep sequencing normalized with unique cDNA molecular identifiers. The donors were divided into four age groups: young (average around 16 years), middle-aged (approximately 39), aged (roughly 60) and long-lived (roughly 82). To avoid experimental bias, donors of different ages were randomly spread across the sequencing lanes. Two additional independent replicas of 1 million unique cDNA reads from the same blood draw were analyzed for two donors (one aged 18 to 30 and one aged 80 or older).

Receptors were amplified or captured by 5' RACE. A second PCR of roughly 7 to 12 cycles was run with a J-beta primer mix and a sample-barcoded 5' primer. A template-switch 5' adaptor carrying 12 random nucleotides introduced a unique molecular identifier onto each TCR beta cDNA molecule. Each sample yielded at least 3 million CDR3-containing paired-end reads. First-strand cDNA was synthesized from all RNA with the Mint cDNA synthesis kit, primed by a TRBC-specific oligonucleotide. Following uracil-DNA glycosylase treatment, all cDNA underwent a first 18-cycle PCR with the universal primers M1SS and BC2_uni_R. Per the original workflow: Normalization of each sample was performed by random selection of 1 million high-quality reads, each carrying a distinct molecular identifier. Instead of being binned into consensus sequences, reads that shared molecular identifiers were thrown out. MiTCR, run with a Q25 quality threshold and the strictest error-elimination algorithm, handled CDR3 identification, clonotype clustering and error correction. Lower-bound total TCR beta diversity was estimated with a nonparametric unseen species model using Euler transformation. TCRdb handled the public reads itself, with Q25 trimming in fastp and clone calling in MiXCR, and kept productive beta chains. CDR3 protein sequences are deduplicated, and each keeps its most common genes and DNA. These V and J calls derive from TCRdb rather than the authors' analysis. Here the sample has 1.8 million or so distinct CDR3 sequences; 35% to 50% occur a single time. Clones ranked in the top ten supply about 21% of the sample.

Per the germline V gene (reference sequence), MNHNY is the CDR1 and SVGAGI is the CDR2. The V and J ends are trimmed by 8 bases and 6 bases, leaving 13 bases between them. The CDR3 spans 12 residues, from the cysteine through the phenylalanine. The entry retains the CDR3 DNA only, 36 bases that are in frame from base 1. Concerning this clonotype itself: There is no known antigen for this receptor. No much larger clone is present one base from it, and per-base qualities are unavailable.

The full study reports these points: Bulk unsorted PBMC profiling prevented conclusive comparison of naive and antigen-experienced compartments. Compared with the aged group, the long-lived group had more naive CD4+ T cells, fewer expanded clones and increased TCR diversity, suggesting age selection. A strong correlation was found between observed TCR beta diversity and the percentage of naive T cells measured by flow cytometry. The CMV infection status of donors was not known, potentially confounding age-related changes in expanded clonotypes. Observed TCR beta diversity per million T cells fell roughly linearly with age, and a significant reduction was already apparent by age roughly 40. Estimates of total diversity based on one million sequenced T cells were considered lower bounds and underestimates.

The donors were about 40 Caucasian individuals from Russia, aged 6 to 90 years, who were systemically healthy. Ten milliliters of peripheral blood were drawn from each donor into EDTA-treated Vacutainer tubes. Ficoll-Paque density-gradient centrifugation was used to isolate PBMCs, with at least 6 million obtained per sample. Trizol reagent was used to extract total RNA from PBMCs, with at least 5.5 micrograms per sample. Naive CD45RAhigh/CD27high T cell percentages were measured by flow cytometry on a PBMC aliquot from every donor. This receptor chain uses TRBV6-6 and TRBJ1-2; D gene: possibly TRBD1, on 5 matching bases. The clonotype originates from a human donor in good health. The sequenced sample was blood. The CDR3 reads as follows: CASETGSHGYTF. The nucleotide sequence is TGTGCCAGCGAAACAGGATCCCATGGCTACACCTTC.